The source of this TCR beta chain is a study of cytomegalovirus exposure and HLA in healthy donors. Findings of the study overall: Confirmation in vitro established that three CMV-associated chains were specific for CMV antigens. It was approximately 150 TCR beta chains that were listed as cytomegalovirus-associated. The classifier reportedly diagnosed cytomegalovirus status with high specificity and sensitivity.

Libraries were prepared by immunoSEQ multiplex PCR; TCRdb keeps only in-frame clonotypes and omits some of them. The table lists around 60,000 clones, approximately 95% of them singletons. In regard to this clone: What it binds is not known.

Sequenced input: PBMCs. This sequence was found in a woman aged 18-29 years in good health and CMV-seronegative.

The CDR3 loop is CASSPRDLETQYF. In nucleotides, the CDR3 is TGTGCCAGCAGCCCCCGGGATTTGGAGACCCAGTACTTC. J is TRBJ2-5 and V is TRBV7-2; TRBD2 might be the D (5 bases). The V gene's germline CDR1 is SGHTA and CDR2 FQGNSA. This CDR3 has 13 amino acids. Trimming stripped 5 bases from V and 5 bases from J, with 12 bases between.